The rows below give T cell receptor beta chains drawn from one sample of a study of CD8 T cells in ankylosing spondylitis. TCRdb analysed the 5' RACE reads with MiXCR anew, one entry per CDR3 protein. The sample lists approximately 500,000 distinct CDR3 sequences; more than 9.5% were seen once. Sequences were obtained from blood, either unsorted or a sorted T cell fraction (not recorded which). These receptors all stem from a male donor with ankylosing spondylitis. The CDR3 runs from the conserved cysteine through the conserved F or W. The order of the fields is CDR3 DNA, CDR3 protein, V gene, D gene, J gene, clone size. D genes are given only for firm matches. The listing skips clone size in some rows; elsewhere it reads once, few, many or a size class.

TGCAGTGCTAGACCCGGAGCCGGGACTAGTGGTGGGACCCAGTACTTC	CSARPGAGTSGGTQYF	TRBV20-1	TRBD2	TRBJ2-5	.
TGCGCCAGCAGCTTGGTAGGCCGAGACAATGAGCAGTTCTTC	CASSLVGRDNEQFF	TRBV5-1	.	TRBJ2-1	few
TGTGCTAGTGGTTTTCTCCGGGAGGGGGGGAATGAGCAGTTCTTC	CASGFLREGGNEQFF	TRBV12-5	TRBD2	TRBJ2-1	.
TGTGCCAGCAGTCCGACGAGGGGGGCGCCCGGGGAGCTGTTTTTT	CASSPTRGAPGELFF	TRBV6-1	.	TRBJ2-2	few
TGCAGTGCCGCTAGCGGGTCCAGCTCCTACGAGCAGTACTTC	CSAASGSSSYEQYF	TRBV20-1	TRBD2	TRBJ2-7	many
TGTGCCAGCAGCCCCGATGGGGGGATCTCCTACAATGAGCAGTTCTTC	CASSPDGGISYNEQFF	TRBV7-8	.	TRBJ2-1	.
TGTGCCAGCAGCTTAGTATCACAGGGGGTGTACGAGCAGTACTTC	CASSLVSQGVYEQYF	TRBV7-2	TRBD1	TRBJ2-7	.
TGTGCCAGCTCACCAGGAGGGGTCACAGATACGCAGTATTTT	CASSPGGVTDTQYF	TRBV18	.	TRBJ2-3	.
TGTGCCAGCAGCCAACTGGGCCCCTACAATGAGCAGTTCTTC	CASSQLGPYNEQFF	TRBV3-1	.	TRBJ2-1	many
TGTGCCAGCAGTGAGGGCCCTTGGAATGAGCAGTTCTTC	CASSEGPWNEQFF	TRBV6-1	.	TRBJ2-1	.
TGTGCCAGCAGCCAAGATAGGGCATTACGTGGCGGAATCTTC	CASSQDRALRGGIF	TRBV3-1	.	TRBJ2-1	.
TGTGCCAGCAGTTCACTGGGCGCAGAAGCTTTCTTT	CASSSLGAEAFF	TRBV6-6	.	TRBJ1-1	few
TGTGCCAGCAGCTTAGCAAGAGGGGCCTACAATGAGCAGTTCTTC	CASSLARGAYNEQFF	TRBV7-9	.	TRBJ2-1	few
TGCAGTGCCCGACCGGGCGGCCGAGGAAACACCATATATTTT	CSARPGGRGNTIYF	TRBV20-1	.	TRBJ1-3	few
TGTGCCAGCAACTTAGCGGGAACCTACAATGAGCAGTTCTTC	CASNLAGTYNEQFF	TRBV12-3/TRBV12-4	TRBD2	TRBJ2-1	few
TGTGCCAGCAGAGGCCCGGGGAATGAGCAGTTCTTC	CASRGPGNEQFF	TRBV6-1	.	TRBJ2-1	few
TGTGCCAGCAGTGAACGTATCCGCAGGGTCAGCTCTGGGGCCAACGTCCTGACTTTC	CASSERIRRVSSGANVLTF	TRBV2	.	TRBJ2-6	few
TGCGCCAGCAGCTGGCTAGGGACGGGGAACACTGAAGCTTTCTTT	CASSWLGTGNTEAFF	TRBV5-1	.	TRBJ1-1	.
TGTGCCACCAGCAGTGTGGGGGACAGCTATGGCTACACCTTC	CATSSVGDSYGYTF	TRBV15	TRBD1	TRBJ1-2	.
TGCAGCGTAAGGGGGTCTCACGAGCAGTACTTC	CSVRGSHEQYF	TRBV29-1	.	TRBJ2-7	many
TGTGCCAGCAGCTCTGACTCTAGCGCCAAGGGGAACCTACAGTACTTC	CASSSDSSAKGNLQYF	TRBV7-2	.	TRBJ2-4	.
TGTGCCAGCACTGCTGTGGGTGGGAGTAGCGCCGGGGAGCTGTTTTTT	CASTAVGGSSAGELFF	TRBV12-3/TRBV12-4	.	TRBJ2-2	.
TGTGCCAGCAGCCAAGATCTGGGCGAGGGAAGTGAAAAACTGTTTTTT	CASSQDLGEGSEKLFF	TRBV3-1	.	TRBJ1-4	few
TGTGCCAGCAGCCCACCCGGGCGAGGGACAGGCAATGAGCAGTTCTTC	CASSPPGRGTGNEQFF	TRBV12-3/TRBV12-4	TRBD1	TRBJ2-1	few
TGTGCCAGCAGCCAAGATATACTCGTCCGCGATGAGCAGTTCTTC	CASSQDILVRDEQFF	TRBV3-1	.	TRBJ2-1	.
TGTGCCAGCAGCCTAGCAACTAGCGGTTCCTACAATGAGCAGTTCTTC	CASSLATSGSYNEQFF	TRBV4-2	TRBD2	TRBJ2-1	once
TGTGCCACCCCAAAGGAGGGGATCAATGAGCAGTTCTTC	CATPKEGINEQFF	TRBV7-8	.	TRBJ2-1	.
TGCAGTGCTAGAGATCAAACGGGAATAGAGACCCAGTACTTC	CSARDQTGIETQYF	TRBV20-1	.	TRBJ2-5	many
TGTGCCAGCAGCTTCGATGTCGAGCAGTACTTC	CASSFDVEQYF	TRBV7-2	.	TRBJ2-7	few
TGTGCCATCAGTGAGGGGAGTGGCACCGGGGAGCTGTTTTTT	CAISEGSGTGELFF	TRBV10-3	.	TRBJ2-2	.
TGTGCCAGCAGCCAAGTCAGTGGGGTAGCGGGCCAACCCCTACTCGAGGAGCAGTTCTTC	CASSQVSGVAGQPLLEEQFF	TRBV3-1	TRBD2	TRBJ2-1	many
TGTGCCACCAGTGATGCCGGGGCCACCGGGGAGCTGTTTTTT	CATSDAGATGELFF	TRBV24-1	.	TRBJ2-2	.
TGTGCCAGCACTCCGGGACAGGGGGAGACCCAGTACTTC	CASTPGQGETQYF	TRBV12-3/TRBV12-4	TRBD1	TRBJ2-5	.
TGCAGTGCTCGCACGGGGGACACTGAAGCTTTCTTT	CSARTGDTEAFF	TRBV20-1	.	TRBJ1-1	many
TGTGCCAGCTCAACCTACCGGGACAGAGAAGAGACCCAGTACTTC	CASSTYRDREETQYF	TRBV18	TRBD1	TRBJ2-5	few
TGTGCCAGCAGCCAGTCCCGTGTTTCAGGCTACACCTTC	CASSQSRVSGYTF	TRBV3-1	.	TRBJ1-2	few
TGTGCCAGCAGCCAGACCCCCTCCCAAGCGGGAGGGCCGAAGACCCAGTACTTC	CASSQTPSQAGGPKTQYF	TRBV11-2	TRBD2	TRBJ2-5	.
TGTGCCAGCAGCCAGGGGGGCAGAGACTACGAGCAGTACTTC	CASSQGGRDYEQYF	TRBV7-9	.	TRBJ2-7	.
TGCGCCAGCAGCCAAGATCAATGGGCTAGCGGGAGTGACAACGAGCAGTACTTC	CASSQDQWASGSDNEQYF	TRBV4-1	TRBD2	TRBJ2-7	few
TGCGCCAGCAATACCTTAAGTGGAGGCAGCACAGATACGCAGTATTTT	CASNTLSGGSTDTQYF	TRBV5-1	.	TRBJ2-3	.
TGCGCCAGCAGCTTGGAACTAGCGGGGCCCACAGATACGCAGTATTTT	CASSLELAGPTDTQYF	TRBV5-1	TRBD2	TRBJ2-3	.
TGTGCCACCCACACGAACACCGGGGAGCTGTTTTTT	CATHTNTGELFF	TRBV10-3	.	TRBJ2-2	few